The text below deals with one T cell receptor (beta chain). Its antigen is currently unknown. Sequencing used immunoSEQ multiplex PCR; TCRdb keeps in-frame clones, though not all of them. Of roughly 120,000 clones detected, more than 70% appear once; the ten largest clones hold 17%. The data are from a study of T cell responses to AZD1222 COVID-19 vaccine. Overall study findings and caveats: Females outnumbered males among donors, who were mostly white British; clonal diversity was possibly underestimated. With dominance at 160-218 and 743-854, vaccine-associated CD4 TCRs spanned spike.

Looked up from germline, CDR1 is SGHTA and CDR2 is FQGNSA. Trimming at V came to 8 bases and at J to 6 bases, leaving 10 bases not matched to a gene. The CDR3 totals 14 residues. The chain joins TRBV7-2 to TRBJ2-1; 7 bases map to TRBD2. The sequencing used peripheral blood, collected 28 days after the second AZD1222 dose. The receptor was derived from an adult who received the AZD1222 COVID-19 vaccine. The chain's CDR3 is CASAKRDSSNEQFF. The CDR3 region has the DNA TGTGCCAGCGCTAAGCGGGATTCAAGCAATGAGCAGTTCTTC.